This T cell receptor (beta chain) was sequenced for a study of cytomegalovirus exposure and HLA in healthy donors. Primers: 60 Vbeta forward and 13 Jbeta reverse. Sequencing used immunoSEQ multiplex PCR; TCRdb keeps in-frame clones, though not all of them. The sample holds over 75,000 clones, about 80% seen once. The TCR comes from a female donor in good health and CMV-seronegative. The sequencing input was PBMCs.

DNA for the CDR3: TGCGCCAGCAGCTTGGGCCTTTCGAGGGCTGAAGCTTTCTTT. It specifies CASSLGLSRAEAFF. This chain connects TRBV5-1 to TRBJ1-1, with unresolved D. This CDR3 contains 14 residues. The ends were cut back, 0 bases at V and 6 bases at J, with 12 bases in the middle. Germline V gene sequence: CDR1 SGHRS, CDR2 YFSETQ.